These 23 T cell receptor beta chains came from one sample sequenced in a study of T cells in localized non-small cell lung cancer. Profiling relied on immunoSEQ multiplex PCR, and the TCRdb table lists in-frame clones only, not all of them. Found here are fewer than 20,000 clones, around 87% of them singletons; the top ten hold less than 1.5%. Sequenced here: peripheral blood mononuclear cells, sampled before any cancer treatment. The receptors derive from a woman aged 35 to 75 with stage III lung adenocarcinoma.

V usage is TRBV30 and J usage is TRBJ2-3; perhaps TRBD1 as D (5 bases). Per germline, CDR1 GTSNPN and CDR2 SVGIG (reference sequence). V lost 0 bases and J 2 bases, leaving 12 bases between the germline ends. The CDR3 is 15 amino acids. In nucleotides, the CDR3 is TGTGCCTGGAGTGTCGTGGGGCGGATCACAGATACGCAGTATTTT. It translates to CAWSVVGRITDTQYF.

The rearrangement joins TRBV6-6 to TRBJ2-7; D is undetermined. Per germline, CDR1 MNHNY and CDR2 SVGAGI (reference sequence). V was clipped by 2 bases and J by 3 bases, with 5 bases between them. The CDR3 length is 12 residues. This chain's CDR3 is CASSYTNYEQYF. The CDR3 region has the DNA TGTGCCAGCAGTTACACAAACTACGAGCAGTACTTC.

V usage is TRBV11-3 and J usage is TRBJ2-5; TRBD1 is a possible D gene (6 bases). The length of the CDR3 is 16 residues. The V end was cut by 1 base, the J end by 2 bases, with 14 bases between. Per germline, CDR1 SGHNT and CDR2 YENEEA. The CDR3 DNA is TGTGCCAGCAGCTTAGCAGCGTATCAGGGGCAAGAGACCCAGTACTTC. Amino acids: CASSLAAYQGQETQYF.

The CDR3 sequence is CASSFMGLTNEQFF. DNA for the CDR3: TGTGCCAGCAGCTTTATGGGACTAACCAATGAGCAGTTCTTC. The chain links TRBV11-2 to TRBJ2-1; 7 bases are shared with TRBD2. The ends lost 3 bases at V and 6 bases at J; junction bases unmatched: 5. This CDR3 comprises 14 residues. Germline assignment: CDR1 SGHAT and CDR2 FQNNGV.

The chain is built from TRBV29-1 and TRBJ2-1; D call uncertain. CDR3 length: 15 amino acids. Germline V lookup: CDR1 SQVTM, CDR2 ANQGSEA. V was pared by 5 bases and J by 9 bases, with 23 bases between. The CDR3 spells CSVTDFVFGEGEQFF. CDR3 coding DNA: TGCAGCGTTACGGATTTTGTTTTTGGGGAAGGTGAGCAGTTCTTC.

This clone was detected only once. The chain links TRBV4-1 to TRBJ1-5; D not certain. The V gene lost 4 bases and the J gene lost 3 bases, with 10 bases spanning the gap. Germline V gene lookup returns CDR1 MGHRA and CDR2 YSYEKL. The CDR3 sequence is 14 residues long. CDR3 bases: TGCGCCAGCAGCCTGGACGGATACAATCAGCCCCAGCATTTT. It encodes CASSLDGYNQPQHF.

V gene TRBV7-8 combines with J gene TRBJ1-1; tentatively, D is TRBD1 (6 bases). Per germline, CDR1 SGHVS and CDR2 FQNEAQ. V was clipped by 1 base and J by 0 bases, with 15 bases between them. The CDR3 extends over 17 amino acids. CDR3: CASSLVMGRDMNTEAFF. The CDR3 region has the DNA TGTGCCAGCAGCTTAGTGATGGGACGGGACATGAACACTGAAGCTTTCTTT.

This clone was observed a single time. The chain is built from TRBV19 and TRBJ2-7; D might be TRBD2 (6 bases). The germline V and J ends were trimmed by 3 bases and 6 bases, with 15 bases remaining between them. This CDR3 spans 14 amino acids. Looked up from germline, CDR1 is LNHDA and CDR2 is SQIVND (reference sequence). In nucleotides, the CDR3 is TGTGCCAGTAGTATGGGGACTCTCTTCTCCGAGCAGTACTTC. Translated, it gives CASSMGTLFSEQYF. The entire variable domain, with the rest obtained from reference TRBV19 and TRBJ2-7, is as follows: DGGITQSPKYLFRKEGQNVTLSCEQNLNHDAMYWYRQDPGQGLRLIYYSQIVNDFQKGDIAEGYSVSREKKESFPLTVTSAQKNPTAFYLCASSMGTLFSEQYFGPGTRLTVT.

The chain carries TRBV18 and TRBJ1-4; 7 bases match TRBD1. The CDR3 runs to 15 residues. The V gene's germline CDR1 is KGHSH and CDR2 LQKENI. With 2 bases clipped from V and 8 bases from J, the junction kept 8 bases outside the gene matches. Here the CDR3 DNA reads TGTGCCAGCTCACCATATAACAGGGGAGGCGAAAAACTGTTTTTT. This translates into CASSPYNRGGEKLFF.

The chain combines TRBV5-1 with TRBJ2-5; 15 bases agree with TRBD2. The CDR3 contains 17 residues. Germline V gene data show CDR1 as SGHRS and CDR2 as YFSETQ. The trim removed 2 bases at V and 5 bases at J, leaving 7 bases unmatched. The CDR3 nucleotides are TGCGCCAGCAGCTTCGGACTAGCGGGGGGGGCACGGGAGACCCAGTACTTC. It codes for CASSFGLAGGARETQYF.

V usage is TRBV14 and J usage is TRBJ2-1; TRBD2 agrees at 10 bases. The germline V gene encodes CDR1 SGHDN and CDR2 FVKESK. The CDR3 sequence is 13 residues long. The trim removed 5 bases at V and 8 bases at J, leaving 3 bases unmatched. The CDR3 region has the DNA TGTGCCAGCAGCAAGGGACTAGCGTATGAGCAGTTCTTC. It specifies CASSKGLAYEQFF.

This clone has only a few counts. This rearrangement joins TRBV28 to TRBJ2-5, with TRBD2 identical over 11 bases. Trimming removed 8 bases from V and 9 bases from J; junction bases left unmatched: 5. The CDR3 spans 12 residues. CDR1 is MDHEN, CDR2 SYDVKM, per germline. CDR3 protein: CASYTSGGSQYF. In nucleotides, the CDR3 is TGTGCCAGCTACACTAGCGGGGGTTCCCAGTACTTC.

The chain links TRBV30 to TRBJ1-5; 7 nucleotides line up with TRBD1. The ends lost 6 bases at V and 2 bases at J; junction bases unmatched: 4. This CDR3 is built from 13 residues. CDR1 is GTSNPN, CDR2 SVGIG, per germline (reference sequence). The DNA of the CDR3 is TGTGCCTGTGCAGGGACAGGCAATCAGCCCCAGCATTTT. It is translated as CACAGTGNQPQHF.

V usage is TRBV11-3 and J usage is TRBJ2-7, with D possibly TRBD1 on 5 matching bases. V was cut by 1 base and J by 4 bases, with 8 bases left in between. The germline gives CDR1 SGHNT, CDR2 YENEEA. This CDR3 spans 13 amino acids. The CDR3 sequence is CASSLAREYEQYF. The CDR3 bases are TGTGCCAGCAGCTTAGCCAGGGAATACGAGCAGTACTTC.

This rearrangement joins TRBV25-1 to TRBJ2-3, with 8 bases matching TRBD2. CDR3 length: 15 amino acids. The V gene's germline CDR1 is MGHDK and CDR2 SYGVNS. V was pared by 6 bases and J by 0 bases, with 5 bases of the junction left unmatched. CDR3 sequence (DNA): TGTGCCAGCAGCCCACGGGGGGGTAGCACAGATACGCAGTATTTT. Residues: CASSPRGGSTDTQYF.

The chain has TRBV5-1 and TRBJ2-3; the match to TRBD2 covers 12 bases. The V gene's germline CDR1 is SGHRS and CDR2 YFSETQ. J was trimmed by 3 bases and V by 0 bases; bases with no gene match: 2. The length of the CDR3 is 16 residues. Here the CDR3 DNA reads TGCGCCAGCAGCTTGGGACTAGCGGGAGATACAGATACGCAGTATTTT. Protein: CASSLGLAGDTDTQYF.

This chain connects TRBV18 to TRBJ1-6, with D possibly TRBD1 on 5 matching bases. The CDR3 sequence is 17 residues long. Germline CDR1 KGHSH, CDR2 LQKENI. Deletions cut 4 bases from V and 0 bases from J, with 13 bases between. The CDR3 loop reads CASSLTDRSSYNSPLHF. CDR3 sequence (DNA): TGTGCCAGCTCACTGACCGACAGAAGCTCCTATAATTCACCCCTCCACTTT.

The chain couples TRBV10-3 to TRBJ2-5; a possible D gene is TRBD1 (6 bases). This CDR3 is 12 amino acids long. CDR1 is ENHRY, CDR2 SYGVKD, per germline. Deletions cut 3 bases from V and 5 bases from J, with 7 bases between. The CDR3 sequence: CAISDRGETQYF. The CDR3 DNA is TGTGCCATCAGTGATAGGGGGGAGACCCAGTACTTC.

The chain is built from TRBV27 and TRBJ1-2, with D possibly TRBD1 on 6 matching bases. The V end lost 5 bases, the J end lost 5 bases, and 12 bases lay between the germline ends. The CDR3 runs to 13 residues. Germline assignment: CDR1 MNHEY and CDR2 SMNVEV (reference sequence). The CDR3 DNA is TGTGCCAGCAGTAGAGGGGGGGAGTATGGCTACACCTTC. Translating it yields CASSRGGEYGYTF.

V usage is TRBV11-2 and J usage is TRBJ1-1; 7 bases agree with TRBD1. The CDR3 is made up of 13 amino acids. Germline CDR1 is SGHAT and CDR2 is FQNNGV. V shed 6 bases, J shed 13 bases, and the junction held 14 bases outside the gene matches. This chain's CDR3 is CASSRQGGQSGFF. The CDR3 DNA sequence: TGTGCCAGCAGTAGACAGGGAGGGCAATCGGGTTTCTTT. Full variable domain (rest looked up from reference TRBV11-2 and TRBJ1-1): EAGVAQSPRYKIIEKRQSVAFWCNPISGHATLYWYQQILGQGPKLLIQFQNNGVVDDSQLPKDRFSAERLKGVDSTLKIQPAKLEDSAVYLCASSRQGGQSGFFGQGTRLTVV.

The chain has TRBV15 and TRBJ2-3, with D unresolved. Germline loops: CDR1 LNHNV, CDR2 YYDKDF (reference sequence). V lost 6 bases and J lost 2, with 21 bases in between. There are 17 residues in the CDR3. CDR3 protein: CATRRTAPGRITDTQYF. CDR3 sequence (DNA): TGTGCCACCAGGCGGACGGCTCCTGGCCGTATCACAGATACGCAGTATTTT.

The CDR3 spells CASSLEAEQYF. The CDR3 DNA reads as TGTGCCAGCAGCTTGGAAGCCGAGCAGTACTTC. This chain joins TRBV5-6 and TRBJ2-7; D gene unclear. The germline V gene has CDR1 SGHDT and CDR2 YYEEEE. This CDR3 contains 11 residues. V was trimmed by 0 bases and J by 6 bases, leaving 4 bases between them. The full variable domain, in which reference TRBV5-6 and TRBJ2-7 provide the parts outside the CDR3, is DAGVTQSPTHLIKTRGQQVTLRCSPKSGHDTVSWYQQALGQGPQFIFQYYEEEERQRGNFPDRFSGHQFPNYSSELNVNALLLGDSALYLCASSLEAEQYFGPGTRLTVT.

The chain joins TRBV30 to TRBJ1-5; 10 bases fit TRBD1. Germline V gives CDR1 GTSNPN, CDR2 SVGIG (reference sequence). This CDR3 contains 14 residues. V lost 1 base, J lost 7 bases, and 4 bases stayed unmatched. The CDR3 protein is CAWSETGGRQPQHF. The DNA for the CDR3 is TGTGCCTGGAGTGAGACAGGGGGCCGGCAGCCCCAGCATTTT.